This TCR beta chain came from a study of cytomegalovirus exposure and HLA in healthy donors. For the study at large: Early release data held around 82 million unique TCRs from HLA-typed donors. Findings and caveats of the study: In a later analysis, across HLA loci, associated TCR counts were highest for DRB1, lowest for HLA-C. Available immune exposure information covered CMV serostatus only.

The V gene's germline CDR1 is LGHNA and CDR2 YNFKEQ. The CDR3 extends over 14 amino acids. V was shortened by 1 base and J by 6 bases, with 10 bases between the two germline ends. On this clone: Its antigen is unknown.

The PCR used 60 Vbeta and 13 Jbeta primers. Assay: immunoSEQ multiplex PCR; the TCRdb copy retains only in-frame clones and omits some. The sample data list tens of thousands of clones. Sequencing was carried out using PBMCs. The receptor comes from a young man in good health and CMV-seropositive. This chain connects TRBV4-2 to TRBJ2-1; D gene ambiguous. The CDR3 reads CASSQGADFNEQFF. CDR3 DNA: TGTGCCAGCAGCCAAGGCGCCGATTTCAATGAGCAGTTCTTC.